Sequencing of this TCR beta chain was carried out in a study of blood T cells in healthy people across ages. On the study more broadly: The capture of about one barcoded beta molecule per two T cells was achieved by template switching. Broader study findings: The fall in TCR beta diversity per million T cells was roughly linear with age.

The germline V gene has CDR1 DFQATT and CDR2 SNEGSKA (reference sequence). With 0 bases clipped from V and 3 bases from J, the junction kept 6 bases outside the gene matches. The CDR3 length is 15 residues. The second PCR ran roughly 7 to 12 cycles with a sample-barcoded 5' primer and J-beta primers. TCRdb processed the 5' RACE reads anew with MiXCR; each CDR3 protein has one entry. The sample includes almost 1 million distinct CDR3 sequences, roughly 47% seen only once; the top ten take about a fifth. In regard to this clonotype: Antigen unknown.

Source material: blood. The clonotype was recovered from a woman aged 55-75 years in good health. This rearrangement joins TRBV20-1 to TRBJ2-7; TRBD1 matches at 9 bases. The DNA for the CDR3 is TGCAGTGCTAGAGATAGGGACAGGGTTCTCTACGAGCAGTACTTC. Protein product: CSARDRDRVLYEQYF.